The 20 T cell receptor beta chains given below trace back to one sample, sequenced in a study of shared clonotypes between healthy human individuals. TCRdb keeps only in-frame clones here, not all; method: immunoSEQ multiplex PCR. The sample yields 560,000 or so clones, around 96% seen once. CD45RO-negative CD8 cells positively selected for CCR7 made up the naive population, which excluded terminally differentiated effector memory CD45RA+ cells. Specimen: naive CD8+ T cells sorted from blood. The receptors stem from a woman in her twenties or thirties in good health.

The chain is built from TRBV5-3 and TRBJ2-2; 9 bases agree with TRBD2. TRBV5-3 is known as an ORF, though its function is uncertain. CDR3 length equals 16 residues. Trimming took 0 bases from V and 7 from J; bases not matched to a gene: 7. The CDR3 protein is CARSLACGRGNGELFF. The CDR3 DNA reads TGTGCCAGAAGCTTGGCCTGCGGGAGGGGAAACGGGGAGCTGTTTTTT.

The chain employs TRBV7-9 and TRBJ1-1; D remains unclear. Germline assignment: CDR1 SEHNR and CDR2 FQNEAQ (reference sequence). Trimming removed 4 bases at V and 4 bases at J, with 13 bases between. The CDR3 consists of 14 residues. CDR3 coding DNA: TGTGCCAGCAGCTCCGAGAGTGTAGTCACTGAAGCTTTCTTT. Its translation: CASSSESVVTEAFF.

This sequence joins TRBV28 and TRBJ1-1, with D possibly being TRBD1 (5 bases). The CDR3 has 14 residues. The V and J ends lost 5 bases and 7 bases respectively, with 17 bases between them. CDR1 is MDHEN and CDR2 is SYDVKM in the germline V gene. The CDR3 here is CASSSRDGGDEAFF. In nucleotides, the CDR3 is TGTGCCAGCAGTAGCCGGGACGGAGGGGATGAAGCTTTCTTT. Full variable domain (missing parts from reference TRBV28 and TRBJ1-1): DVKVTQSSRYLVKRTGEKVFLECVQDMDHENMFWYRQDPGLGLRLIYFSYDVKMKEKGDIPEGYSVSREKKERFSLILESASTNQTSMYLCASSSRDGGDEAFFGQGTRLTVV.

The chain links TRBV6-4 to TRBJ2-7, with a possible D match to TRBD1 (6 bases). V was cut by 7 bases and J by 2 bases, with 18 bases left in between. CDR3 size: 15 residues. Germline CDR1 MRHNA, CDR2 SNTAGT. CDR3 sequence reads: CASNRPKTGPYEQYF. CDR3 DNA: TGTGCCAGCAACCGGCCAAAGACAGGACCCTACGAGCAGTACTTC.

This clone came up once. The chain carries TRBV7-8 and TRBJ2-5; tentative D call: TRBD1 (6 bases). The CDR3 covers 14 residues. V lost 5 bases, J lost 4 bases, and 14 bases lay in between. The germline gives CDR1 SGHVS, CDR2 FQNEAQ. CDR3 nucleotide sequence: TGTGCCAGCAGCCCGTACAGGGATGCAGAGACCCAGTACTTC. This sequence encodes CASSPYRDAETQYF.

This clone was detected once. The CDR3 sequence: CASSFSASSYEQYF. CDR3 coding DNA: TGTGCCAGCAGTTTTAGCGCGAGCTCCTACGAGCAGTACTTC. The rearrangement uses TRBV27 and TRBJ2-7; weak D call: TRBD2 (5 bases). The V gene lost 3 bases and the J gene lost 0 bases, with 9 bases spanning the gap. CDR1 is MNHEY, CDR2 SMNVEV, per germline (reference sequence). The CDR3 extends over 14 amino acids.

This clone has just one count. V and J are TRBV4-2 and TRBJ2-1; D remains ambiguous. Germline V gene lookup returns CDR1 LGHNA and CDR2 YNFKEQ. The ends were cut back, 4 bases at V and 1 base at J, with 8 bases in the middle. The CDR3 consists of 14 residues. The CDR3: CASSRIGSYNEQFF. The CDR3 nucleotides read TGTGCCAGCAGCCGGATCGGGTCCTACAATGAGCAGTTCTTC.

This clone was recorded once. CDR3 amino acids: CASSSRGAGLETQYF. The CDR3 DNA reads as TGTGCCAGCAGTTCCAGAGGAGCGGGATTAGAGACCCAGTACTTC. The chain is built from TRBV25-1 and TRBJ2-5, with 7 nucleotides matching TRBD2. The germline V gene encodes CDR1 MGHDK and CDR2 SYGVNS. This CDR3 contains 15 residues. V lost 5 bases to trimming and J lost 4 bases; unmatched junction nucleotides: 10.

The CDR3: CASSQKGLQETQYF. CDR3 nucleotides: TGTGCCAGCAGCCAAAAAGGCCTTCAAGAGACCCAGTACTTC. This chain uses TRBV7-9 with TRBJ2-5; D gene ambiguous. CDR1 SEHNR and CDR2 FQNEAQ come from the germline V gene (reference sequence). This CDR3 region has 14 residues. V lost 5 bases, J lost 2 bases, and 12 bases lay in between.

The DNA of the CDR3 is TGTGCCAGCACAACAGGAGGCGATTATGAGCAGTTCTTC. Encoded protein: CASTTGGDYEQFF. V is TRBV9 and J is TRBJ2-1; D possibly matches TRBD1 or TRBD2 (5 bases each). The ends were cut back, 6 bases at V and 8 bases at J, with 15 bases in the middle. CDR1 SGDLS and CDR2 YYNGEE come from the germline V gene. The CDR3 extends over 13 amino acids.

The chain carries TRBV4-1 and TRBJ2-7; TRBD2 matches 8 bases. V was pared by 3 bases and J by 2 bases, with 12 bases of the junction left unmatched. Germline loops: CDR1 MGHRA, CDR2 YSYEKL. The CDR3 sequence is 17 residues long. DNA for the CDR3: TGCGCCAGCAGCCACCCCGGGGGGGAGGTAATGCCCTACGAGCAGTACTTC. Its protein product is CASSHPGGEVMPYEQYF.

The CDR3 bases are TGTGCCAGCAGCGTAGAACTAGCCGGGCCTCTTTCCTACAATGAGCAGTTCTTC. It translates to CASSVELAGPLSYNEQFF. The V call is TRBV9, the J call TRBJ2-1, with D possibly matching TRBD2 (6 bases). Per germline, CDR1 SGDLS and CDR2 YYNGEE. The V gene lost 0 bases and the J gene lost 1 base, with 17 bases spanning the gap. There are 18 residues in the CDR3.

V usage is TRBV27 and J usage is TRBJ2-7, with 9 bases identical to TRBD1. CDR3 size: 14 residues. V lost 5 bases and J lost 7; bases outside the gene matches: 9. Per the germline V gene, CDR1 is MNHEY and CDR2 is SMNVEV (reference sequence). In nucleotides, the CDR3 is TGTGCCAGCAGTATCGGGACAGGGCTCGGTGAGCAGTACTTC. It encodes CASSIGTGLGEQYF.

The CDR3 spells CASSDQYGTSGSYEQYF. CDR3 in DNA: TGTGCCAGCAGTGATCAATACGGAACTAGCGGCTCCTACGAGCAGTACTTC. The chain carries TRBV2 and TRBJ2-7; 8 positions match TRBD2. Germline trimming cut 3 bases from V and 0 bases from J; bases unmatched to any gene: 10. Germline V gene sequence: CDR1 SNHLY, CDR2 FYNNEI. CDR3 length: 17 residues.

This clone was recorded only once. The rearrangement uses TRBV11-1 and TRBJ2-7, with a weak D call TRBD2 (5 bases). The CDR3 loop spans 11 amino acids. Germline CDR1 SGHAT, CDR2 FQDESV (reference sequence). The V gene lost 4 bases and the J gene lost 6 bases, with 7 bases spanning the gap. CDR3 DNA sequence: TGTGCCAGCAGCTCGGGATTCGAGCAGTACTTC. Translation: CASSSGFEQYF.

The chain uses TRBV19 and TRBJ1-1; 9 bases are a match to TRBD1. Germline V gives CDR1 LNHDA, CDR2 SQIVND (reference sequence). The CDR3 length is 18 residues. V lost 3 bases, J lost 0 bases, and 11 bases stayed unmatched. The CDR3 protein is CASSMGSWDRDMNTEAFF. The CDR3 region has the DNA TGTGCCAGTAGTATGGGGTCGTGGGACAGGGACATGAACACTGAAGCTTTCTTT.

The V gene is TRBV19, the J gene TRBJ2-3; 11 nucleotides agree with TRBD2. The ends lost 5 bases at V and 2 bases at J; junction bases unmatched: 6. This CDR3 is 16 amino acids long. CDR1 LNHDA and CDR2 SQIVND come from the germline V gene (reference sequence). The CDR3: CASSEGTSGFTDTQYF. As DNA, the CDR3 is TGTGCCAGTAGTGAAGGGACTAGCGGATTCACAGATACGCAGTATTTT. Using reference TRBV19 and TRBJ2-3 for the parts outside the CDR3, the full variable domain is DGGITQSPKYLFRKEGQNVTLSCEQNLNHDAMYWYRQDPGQGLRLIYYSQIVNDFQKGDIAEGYSVSREKKESFPLTVTSAQKNPTAFYLCASSEGTSGFTDTQYFGPGTRLTVL.

The rearrangement uses TRBV27 and TRBJ2-5; 8 bases match TRBD2. The CDR3 is 15 amino acids. The J segment lost 2 bases and the V segment lost 3 bases, leaving 5 bases of the junction unmatched. Germline V lookup: CDR1 MNHEY, CDR2 SMNVEV (reference sequence). The CDR3 loop is CASSFSGGGQETQYF. In DNA form, the CDR3 reads TGTGCCAGCAGTTTTTCGGGGGGGGGACAAGAGACCCAGTACTTC.

The chain joins TRBV7-6 to TRBJ2-1; D unresolved. The CDR3 has 14 amino acids. V dropped 5 bases and J dropped 0 bases, with 8 bases sitting between them. The germline CDR1 and CDR2 sequences are SGHVS and FNYEAQ. The CDR3 sequence is CASSARSSYNEQFF. In DNA, the CDR3 is TGTGCCAGCAGCGCACGGAGCTCCTACAATGAGCAGTTCTTC.

V is TRBV28 and J is TRBJ1-1; 7 positions match TRBD1. J was trimmed by 7 bases and V by 10 bases; bases with no gene match: 18. The CDR3 spans 15 residues. CDR1 MDHEN and CDR2 SYDVKM come from the germline V gene. The CDR3 spells CATPSQGGRDLEAFF. CDR3 DNA sequence: TGTGCCACCCCGAGTCAGGGGGGACGCGATCTTGAAGCTTTCTTT.